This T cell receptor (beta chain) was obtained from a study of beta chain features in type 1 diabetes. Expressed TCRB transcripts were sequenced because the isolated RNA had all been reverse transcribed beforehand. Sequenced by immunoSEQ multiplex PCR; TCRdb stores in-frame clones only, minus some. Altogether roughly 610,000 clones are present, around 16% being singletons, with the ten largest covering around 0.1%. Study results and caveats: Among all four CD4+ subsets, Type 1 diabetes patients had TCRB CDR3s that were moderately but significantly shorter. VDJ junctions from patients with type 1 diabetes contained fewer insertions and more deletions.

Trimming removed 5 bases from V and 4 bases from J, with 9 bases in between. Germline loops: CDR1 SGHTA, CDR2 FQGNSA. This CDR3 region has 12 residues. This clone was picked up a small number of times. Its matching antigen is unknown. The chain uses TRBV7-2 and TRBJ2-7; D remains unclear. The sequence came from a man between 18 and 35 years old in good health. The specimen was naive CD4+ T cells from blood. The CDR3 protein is CASSPVRYEQYF. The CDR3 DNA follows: TGTGCCAGCAGCCCCGTTCGTTACGAGCAGTACTTC.